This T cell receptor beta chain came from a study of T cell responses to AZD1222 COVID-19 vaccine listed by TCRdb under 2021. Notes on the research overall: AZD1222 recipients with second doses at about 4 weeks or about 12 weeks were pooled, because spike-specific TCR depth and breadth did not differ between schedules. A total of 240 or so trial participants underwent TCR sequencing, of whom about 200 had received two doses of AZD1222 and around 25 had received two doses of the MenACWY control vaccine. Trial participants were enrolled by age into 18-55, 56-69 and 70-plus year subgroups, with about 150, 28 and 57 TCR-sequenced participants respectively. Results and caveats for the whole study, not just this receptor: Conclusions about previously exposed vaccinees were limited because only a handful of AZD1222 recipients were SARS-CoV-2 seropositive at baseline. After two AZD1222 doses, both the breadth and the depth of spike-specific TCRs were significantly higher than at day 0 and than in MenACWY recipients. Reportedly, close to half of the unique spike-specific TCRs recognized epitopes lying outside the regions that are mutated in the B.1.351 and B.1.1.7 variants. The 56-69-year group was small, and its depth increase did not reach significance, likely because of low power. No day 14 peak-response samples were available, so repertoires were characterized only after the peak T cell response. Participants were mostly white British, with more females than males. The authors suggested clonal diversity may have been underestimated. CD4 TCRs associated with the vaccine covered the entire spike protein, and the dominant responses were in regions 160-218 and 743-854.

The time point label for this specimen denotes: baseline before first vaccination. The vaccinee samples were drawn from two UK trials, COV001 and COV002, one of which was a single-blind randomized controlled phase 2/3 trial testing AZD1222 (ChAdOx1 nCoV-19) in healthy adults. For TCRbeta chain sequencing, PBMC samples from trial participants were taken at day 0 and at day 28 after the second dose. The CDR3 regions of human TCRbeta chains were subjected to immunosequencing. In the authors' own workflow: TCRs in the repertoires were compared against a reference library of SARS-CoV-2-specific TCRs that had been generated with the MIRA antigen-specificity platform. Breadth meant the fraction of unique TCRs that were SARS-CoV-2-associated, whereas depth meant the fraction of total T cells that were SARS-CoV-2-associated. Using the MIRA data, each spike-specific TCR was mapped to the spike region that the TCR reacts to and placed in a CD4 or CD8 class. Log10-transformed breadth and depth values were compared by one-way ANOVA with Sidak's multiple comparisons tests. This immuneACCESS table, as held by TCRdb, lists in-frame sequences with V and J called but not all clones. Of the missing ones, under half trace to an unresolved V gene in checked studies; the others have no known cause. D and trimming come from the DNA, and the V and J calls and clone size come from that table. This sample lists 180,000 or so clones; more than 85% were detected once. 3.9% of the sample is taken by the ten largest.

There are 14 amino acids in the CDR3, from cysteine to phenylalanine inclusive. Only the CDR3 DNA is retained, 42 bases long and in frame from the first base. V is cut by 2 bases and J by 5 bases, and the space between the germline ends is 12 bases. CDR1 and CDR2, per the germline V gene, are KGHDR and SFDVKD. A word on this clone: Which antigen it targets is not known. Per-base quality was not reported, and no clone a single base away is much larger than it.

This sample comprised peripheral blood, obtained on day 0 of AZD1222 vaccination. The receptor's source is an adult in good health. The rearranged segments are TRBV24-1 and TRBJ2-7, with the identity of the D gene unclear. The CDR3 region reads CATSDSYNPDEQYF. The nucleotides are TGTGCCACCAGTGATTCTTACAACCCGGACGAGCAGTACTTC.